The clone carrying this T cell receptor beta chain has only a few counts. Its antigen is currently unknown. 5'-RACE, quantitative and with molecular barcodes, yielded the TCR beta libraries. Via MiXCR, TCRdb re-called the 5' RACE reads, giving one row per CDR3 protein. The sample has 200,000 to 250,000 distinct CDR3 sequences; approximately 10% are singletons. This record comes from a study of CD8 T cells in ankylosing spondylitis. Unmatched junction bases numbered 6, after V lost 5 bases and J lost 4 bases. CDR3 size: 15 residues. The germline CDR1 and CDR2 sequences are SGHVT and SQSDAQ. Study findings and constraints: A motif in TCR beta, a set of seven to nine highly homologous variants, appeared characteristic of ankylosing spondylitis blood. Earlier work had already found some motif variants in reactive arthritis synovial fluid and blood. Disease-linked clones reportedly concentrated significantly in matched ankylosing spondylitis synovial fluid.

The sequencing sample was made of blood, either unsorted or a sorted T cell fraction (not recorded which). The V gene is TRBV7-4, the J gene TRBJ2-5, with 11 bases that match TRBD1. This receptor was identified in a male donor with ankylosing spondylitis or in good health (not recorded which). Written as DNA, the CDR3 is TGTGCCAGCAGCCCCGTGGACAGGGGGCGAGAGACCCAGTACTTC. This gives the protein CASSPVDRGRETQYF.